Listed here is a single T cell receptor (beta chain). Between the trimmed V and J ends, which lost 6 bases and 14 bases, there was a span of 20 bases. CDR1 and CDR2 from the germline V gene are LNHDA and SQIVND (reference sequence). This CDR3 contains 14 residues. Per the study methods: Cell counts per sample came from amplifying reference gene primers. Sequencing used immunoSEQ multiplex PCR; TCRdb keeps in-frame clones, though not all of them. V, J and clone size are taken as reported in that table, and D and trimming were inferred from the DNA itself. The table has 260,000 or so clones, 65% to 85% seen once. The data were obtained in a study of blood T cell repertoires in COVID-19. For the study at large: Material from acute and convalescent COVID-19 was sourced from the United States, Italy and Spain. Nucleic acid was either cDNA or gDNA, and it came from T cells, B-cell-depleted T cells, or PBMCs.

Sequences were obtained from peripheral blood. J is TRBJ1-6 and V is TRBV19; no definite D call. This TCR was recovered from a man older than 75 with acute or convalescent COVID-19. For the CDR3, the DNA is TGTGCCAGTAGGGCTTCGGGTCTCCCTGGCACCCTCCACTTT. This translates into CASRASGLPGTLHF.